The T cell receptor (beta chain) described here comes from a study of shared clonotypes between healthy human individuals (dated by TCRdb to the early 2020s). Regarding the study in general: Two women and a few men aged 18 to 49 years were included in the cohort. The study deeply sequenced blood TCR repertoires of about five healthy adults to estimate repertoire size and the extent of clonotype sharing between individuals. For each donor, CD4 naive and CD4 memory were each run on three plates, CD8 naive on two plates, and CD8 memory on one plate. Between about 0.8 and 9.5 billion PBMCs per donor were obtained by leukapheresis. Libraries were prepared and TCR repertoires were sequenced by different laboratories using diverse techniques, in order to increase sequencing depth and limit assay-specific biases.

Inclusive of the bounding cysteine and phenylalanine, the CDR3 is 16 residues long. Only CDR3 DNA is held: 48 bases, read in frame from base 1. Taken from the germline V gene (reference sequence), the CDR1 and CDR2 loops are GTSNPN and SVGIG. Between the V and J ends, shortened by 3 bases and 5 bases respectively, the junction contains 20 bases. Using the deep immunoSEQ assay, TCR CDR3 regions were amplified from genomic DNA by multiplex PCR. Extracted genomic DNA from each cell subset was distributed evenly across all wells of several immunoSEQ 96-well plates, and each plate was treated as a replicate. For sorted subsets, roughly 190 ng of genomic DNA, equivalent to some 30,000 T cell genomes, went into each replicate PCR. The purified libraries were quantified using a Qubit 3.0 fluorometer, sized with a Bioanalyzer 2100, and then quantified again using the KAPA Library Quantification kit. A separate single-read 150-cycle Illumina NextSeq 550 flow cell was used to sequence each immunoSEQ 96-well plate. The study's processing was this. Because the immunoSEQ output included only junctional sequences and no quality scores, the filtering could not be the same as the filtering used for full-length reads. To assign V/J genes and CDR3, sequences were annotated using PyIR, a Python wrapper for IgBLAST v1.9, with IMGT germline references. Reads with weak V/J assignments (E-value above 1e-6), missing CDR3, stop codons, out-of-frame junctions, or ambiguous translated residues were removed. V3J clonotypes were defined as sequences sharing an identical inferred V gene, J gene, and CDR3 amino acid sequence. To compute the percentage overlap between repertoires, the number of shared unique clonotypes was divided by the size of the smaller repertoire. RTK rarefaction, the Chao1 estimator, and Recon v2.1 estimates of unobserved clonotypes were used to assess repertoire richness. Generation probabilities for all TCRbeta clonotypes obtained by the gDNA method from four donors were computed using OLGA. The table comes from immuneACCESS by way of TCRdb, which keeps in-frame sequences with V and J called. Part of the clones is missing from these tables; in studies checked, under half for an unresolved V gene and the rest for unknown reasons. V, J and clone size reflect that table, while D and trimming were determined from the DNA. The sample table shows 2.3 million or so clones, and 85% to 95% are seen once. The ten largest make up 0.35% to 0.45% of the sample.

The investigation overall reported the following: Sampling was limited to blood, and TCR repertoires in tissue likely differ from TCR repertoires in blood. Clonotypes shared by all four sorted-subset donors showed higher generation probabilities than non-shared clonotypes. Rarefaction of sorted-subset datasets indicated incomplete sequencing despite the large sequencing depth. Pairwise subsampling led to the expectation that sequencing depth would affect the degree of clonotype sharing among donors. The small number of donors limited the genetic and exposure-history diversity represented. When a few donors were compared, the shared fraction of clonotypes was about 5% for naive CD4, roughly 3.3% for naive CD8, more than 2% for memory CD4, and roughly 0.43% for memory CD8. Naive subsets generally had larger estimated clonotype richness than memory subsets did.

Notes on this clone: Its antigen is still unknown. The input lacks base qualities; no much larger clone sits a single base away.

The donors were healthy, HIV-negative adults with no recently reported acute infections or vaccinations. Every donor was a Caucasian adult residing in Nashville, Tennessee, USA. CD4+ T cells were enriched through magnetic negative selection, after which naive cells were positively selected on CD45RA and the remaining negative fraction served as the memory subset. After blood collection by leukapheresis, PBMCs were isolated using Ficoll-Histopaque density gradient centrifugation and then cryopreserved in the vapor phase of liquid nitrogen. Purity and quantity of every magnetically sorted T cell population were checked by analytical flow cytometry. Genomic DNA was isolated from every sorted fraction and measured by UV absorbance on a Nanodrop 2000c.

The chain joins TRBV30 to TRBJ1-5, with a weak D call of TRBD1 (5 bases match). Source material: naive CD4+ T cells from PBMCs. The label giving this sample's cell subset or site can be read as: CD45RA+ positively selected. This TCR derives from a man aged 18 to 29 in good health. Some clones in this sample may be carry-over from other donors' samples. The bases read TGTGCCTGGAGCCTTGCCCCCAGGGCCTTGTATCAGCCCCAGCATTTT. This encodes CAWSLAPRALYQPQHF. With all but the CDR3 taken from the reference TRBV30 and TRBJ1-5 genes, the full variable domain is: SQTIHQWPATLVQPVGSPLSLECTVEGTSNPNLYWYRQAAGRGLQLLFYSVGIGQISSEVPQNLSASRPQDRQFILSSKKLLLSDSGFYLCAWSLAPRALYQPQHFGDGTRLSIL.